This passage covers 11 T cell receptor beta chains from one sample sequenced in a study of T-cell memory formation after mild COVID-19. TCRdb used MiXCR to reprocess the 5' RACE reads, holding one entry per CDR3 protein. Of almost 550,000 distinct CDR3 sequences listed, roughly 20% are singletons. Sequencing was done on a sample of PBMCs or a T cell subset sorted from them (not recorded which). The receptors here all came from an adult woman who had mild COVID-19 (a few samples of this study predate the infection). Cell type and time point are not known.

The chain uses TRBV12-3 or TRBV12-4 and TRBJ1-2; D is unresolved. Trimming stripped 6 bases from V and 2 bases from J, with 16 bases between. The CDR3 is 15 residues long. The CDR3 DNA sequence: TGTGCCAGCAGCTCGGATTACTCCACCAACTATGGCTACACCTTC. Translated: CASSSDYSTNYGYTF.

The rearrangement uses TRBV25-1 and TRBJ2-7; 11 positions match TRBD1. The V gene end was trimmed by 6 bases and the J gene end by 2 bases; junction bases not matched to a gene: 6. CDR3 length: 15 residues. From germline, CDR1 is MGHDK and CDR2 SYGVNS. The CDR3 region is CASRDRGLIPYEQYF. The DNA of the CDR3 is TGTGCCAGCAGGGACAGGGGGCTTATTCCCTACGAGCAGTACTTC.

This clonotype was seen a few times. The CDR3 sequence: CASRKTGVGGELFF. CDR3 DNA: TGTGCCAGCAGGAAAACAGGGGTCGGCGGGGAGCTGTTTTTT. The chain employs TRBV27 and TRBJ2-2; 7 bases line up with TRBD1. This CDR3 contains 14 residues. The germline V gene encodes CDR1 MNHEY and CDR2 SMNVEV (reference sequence). Trimming removed 6 bases from V and 7 bases from J; junction bases left unmatched: 8.

This clonotype was recorded a few times. V usage is TRBV20-1 and J usage is TRBJ2-1, with a tentative D call TRBD1 (6 bases). In germline, CDR1 is DFQATT, CDR2 SNEGSKA (reference sequence). The CDR3 length is 16 residues. V lost 6 bases and J lost 5, with 23 bases in between. The CDR3 reads CSALLLPGARDNEQFF. DNA for the CDR3: TGCAGTGCCCTGCTTTTGCCAGGGGCCAGGGACAATGAGCAGTTCTTC.

This clonotype was counted only a few times. The gene calls are TRBV10-3 and TRBJ2-7; unclear D gene. This CDR3 is built from 16 residues. Germline assignment: CDR1 ENHRY and CDR2 SYGVKD. Deletions cut 2 bases from V and 1 base from J, with 15 bases between. As DNA, the CDR3 is TGTGCCATCAGTGAGACCATTTGGACGGAGTCCTACGAGCAGTACTTC. It is translated as CAISETIWTESYEQYF.

The gene calls are TRBV12-3 or TRBV12-4 and TRBJ2-3, with 11 bases matching TRBD2. V was clipped by 6 bases and J by 2 bases; unmatched bases: 7. The CDR3 spans 16 residues. CDR3 DNA sequence: TGTGCCAGCAGCCCTCTGACTAGCGGGAACACAGATACGCAGTATTTT. Protein: CASSPLTSGNTDTQYF.

This chain joins TRBV27 and TRBJ1-1, with a weak D call TRBD1 (5 bases). V dropped 5 bases and J dropped 0 bases, with 13 bases sitting between them. The CDR3 runs 15 residues. Germline loops: CDR1 MNHEY, CDR2 SMNVEV (reference sequence). CDR3 coding DNA: TGTGCCAGCAGTCGGGACGGCAGTATGAACACTGAAGCTTTCTTT. Encoded protein: CASSRDGSMNTEAFF.

A few counts support this clonotype. CDR3 sequence (DNA): TGTGCCAGCAGCCAAGGAACAGGGTCCTACCAAGAGACCCAGTACTTC. Amino acid sequence: CASSQGTGSYQETQYF. This rearrangement joins TRBV4-2 to TRBJ2-5; tentatively, D is TRBD1 (6 bases). CDR1 is LGHNA, CDR2 YNFKEQ, per germline. There are 16 residues in the CDR3. Trimming stripped 1 base from V and 0 bases from J, with 12 bases between.

This clonotype was seen a few times. The chain links TRBV6-1 to TRBJ2-7; unclear D gene. CDR1 MNHNS and CDR2 SASEGT come from the germline V gene. CDR3 length: 13 residues. V lost 10 bases and J lost 2, with 15 bases in between. The DNA for the CDR3 is TGTGCCACCAGAATGGACGGAGCCTACGAGCAGTACTTC. Translated: CATRMDGAYEQYF.

This clonotype was seen repeatedly, ten times or more. The chain is built from TRBV27 and TRBJ2-1; 9 nucleotides agree with TRBD2. The CDR3 runs to 13 residues. The germline gives CDR1 MNHEY, CDR2 SMNVEV (reference sequence). The V segment lost 4 bases and the J segment 13 bases; nucleotides outside the gene matches: 8. The CDR3 loop reads CASSSRSGGYQFF. CDR3 sequence (DNA): TGTGCCAGCAGTTCTCGTAGCGGGGGTTATCAGTTCTTC.

This sequence joins TRBV5-1 and TRBJ2-1, with 10 nucleotides matching TRBD1. Germline loops: CDR1 SGHRS, CDR2 YFSETQ. The CDR3 runs 12 residues. After removal of 5 bases from V and 15 bases from J, the junction contained 8 bases not matched to a gene. CDR3 amino acids: CASRVDRGILFF. As DNA, the CDR3 is TGCGCCAGCAGAGTGGACAGGGGGATACTGTTCTTC.